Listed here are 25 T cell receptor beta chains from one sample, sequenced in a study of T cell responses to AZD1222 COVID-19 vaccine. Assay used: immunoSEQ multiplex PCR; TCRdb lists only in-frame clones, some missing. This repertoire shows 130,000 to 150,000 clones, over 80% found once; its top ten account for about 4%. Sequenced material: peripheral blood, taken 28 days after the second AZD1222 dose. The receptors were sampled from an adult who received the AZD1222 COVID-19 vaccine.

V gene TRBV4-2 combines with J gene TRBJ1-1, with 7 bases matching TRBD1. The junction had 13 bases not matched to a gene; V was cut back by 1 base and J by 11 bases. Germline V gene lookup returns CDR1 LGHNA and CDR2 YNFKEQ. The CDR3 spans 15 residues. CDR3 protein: CASSQVWDSVAPAFF. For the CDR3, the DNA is TGTGCCAGCAGCCAAGTGTGGGACAGTGTCGCACCGGCTTTCTTT.

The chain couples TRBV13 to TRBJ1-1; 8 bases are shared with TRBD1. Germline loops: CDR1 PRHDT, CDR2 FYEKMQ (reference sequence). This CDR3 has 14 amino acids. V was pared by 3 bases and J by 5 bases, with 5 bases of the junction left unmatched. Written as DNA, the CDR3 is TGTGCCAGCAGCTTCCAGGGGGCGCGGACTGAAGCTTTCTTT. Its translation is CASSFQGARTEAFF.

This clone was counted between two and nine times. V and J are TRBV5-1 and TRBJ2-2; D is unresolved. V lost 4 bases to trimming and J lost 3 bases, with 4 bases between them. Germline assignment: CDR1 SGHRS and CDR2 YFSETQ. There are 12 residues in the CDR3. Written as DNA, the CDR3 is TGCGCCAGCAGCCACGACACCGGGGAGCTGTTTTTT. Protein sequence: CASSHDTGELFF.

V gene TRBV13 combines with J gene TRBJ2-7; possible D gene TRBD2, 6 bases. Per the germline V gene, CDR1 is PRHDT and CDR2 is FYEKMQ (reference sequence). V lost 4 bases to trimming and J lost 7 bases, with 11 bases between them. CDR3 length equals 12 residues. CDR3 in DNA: TGTGCCAGCAGCTCGACTAGTCTTGAGCAGTACTTC. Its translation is CASSSTSLEQYF.

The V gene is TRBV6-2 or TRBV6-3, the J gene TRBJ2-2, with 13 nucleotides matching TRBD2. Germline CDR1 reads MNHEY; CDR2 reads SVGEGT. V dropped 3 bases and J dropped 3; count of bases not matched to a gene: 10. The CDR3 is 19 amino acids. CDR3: CASSYKFGTSGKDTGELFF. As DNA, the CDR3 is TGTGCCAGCAGTTATAAATTCGGGACTAGCGGGAAAGACACCGGGGAGCTGTTTTTT.

CDR3 sequence: CASSVATTGELFF. DNA for the CDR3: TGTGCCAGCAGCGTAGCGACCACCGGGGAGCTGTTTTTT. J is TRBJ2-2 and V is TRBV9; unclear D gene. CDR3 length equals 13 residues. Deletions cut 0 bases from V and 4 bases from J, with 4 bases between. Germline CDR1 reads SGDLS; CDR2 reads YYNGEE.

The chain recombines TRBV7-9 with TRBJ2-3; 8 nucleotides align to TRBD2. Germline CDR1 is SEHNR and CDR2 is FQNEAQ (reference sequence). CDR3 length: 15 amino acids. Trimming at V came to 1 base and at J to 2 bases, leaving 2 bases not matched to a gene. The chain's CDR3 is CASSLGGGLTDTQYF. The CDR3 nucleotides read TGTGCCAGCAGCTTAGGCGGGGGGCTCACAGATACGCAGTATTTT.

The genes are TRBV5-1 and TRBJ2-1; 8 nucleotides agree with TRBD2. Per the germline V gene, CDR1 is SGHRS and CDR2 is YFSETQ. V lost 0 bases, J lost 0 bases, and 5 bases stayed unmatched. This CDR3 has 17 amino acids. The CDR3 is CASSLVTSGRSYNEQFF. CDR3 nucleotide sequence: TGCGCCAGCAGCTTGGTAACTAGCGGACGCTCCTACAATGAGCAGTTCTTC.

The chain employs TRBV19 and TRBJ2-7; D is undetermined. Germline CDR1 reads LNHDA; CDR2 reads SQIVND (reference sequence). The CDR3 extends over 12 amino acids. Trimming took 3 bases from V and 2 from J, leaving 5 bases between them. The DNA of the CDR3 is TGTGCCAGTAGTATGGGCCCCTACGAGCAGTACTTC. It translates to CASSMGPYEQYF.

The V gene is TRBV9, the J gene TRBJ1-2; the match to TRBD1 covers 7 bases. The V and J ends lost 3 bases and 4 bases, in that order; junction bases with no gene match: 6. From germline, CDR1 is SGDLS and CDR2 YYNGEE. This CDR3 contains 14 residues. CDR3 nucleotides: TGTGCCAGCAGCGACGACAGGGTGGCCTATGGCTACACCTTC. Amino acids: CASSDDRVAYGYTF.

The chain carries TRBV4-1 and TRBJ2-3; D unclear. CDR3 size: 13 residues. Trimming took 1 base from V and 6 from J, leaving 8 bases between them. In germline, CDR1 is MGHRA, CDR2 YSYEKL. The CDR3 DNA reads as TGCGCCAGCAGCCAAGTGGATGGGGATACGCAGTATTTT. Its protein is CASSQVDGDTQYF.

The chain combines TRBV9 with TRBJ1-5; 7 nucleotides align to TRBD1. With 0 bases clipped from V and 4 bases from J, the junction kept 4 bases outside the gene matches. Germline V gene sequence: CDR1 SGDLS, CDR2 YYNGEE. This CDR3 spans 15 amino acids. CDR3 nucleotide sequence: TGTGCCAGCAGCGTAGGGGACAGTTTTAATCAGCCCCAGCATTTT. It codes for CASSVGDSFNQPQHF.

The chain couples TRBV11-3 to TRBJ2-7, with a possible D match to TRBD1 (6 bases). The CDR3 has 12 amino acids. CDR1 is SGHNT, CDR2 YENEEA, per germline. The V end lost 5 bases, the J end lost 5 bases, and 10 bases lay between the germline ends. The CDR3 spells CASSTRTDEQYF. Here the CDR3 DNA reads TGTGCCAGCAGCACTCGGACAGACGAGCAGTACTTC.

CDR3 sequence (DNA): TGTGCCAGCAGCCCGGTAAATGAGCAGTTCTTC. Translation: CASSPVNEQFF. The rearrangement joins TRBV5-6 to TRBJ2-1; D is uncertain. The V gene's germline CDR1 is SGHDT and CDR2 YYEEEE. The CDR3 runs 11 residues. V lost 4 bases and J 7 bases, leaving 6 bases between the germline ends.

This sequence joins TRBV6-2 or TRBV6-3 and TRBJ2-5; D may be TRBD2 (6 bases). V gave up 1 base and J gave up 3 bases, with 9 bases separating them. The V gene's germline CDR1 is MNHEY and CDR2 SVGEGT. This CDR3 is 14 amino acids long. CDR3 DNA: TGTGCCAGCAGTTACTTGGGACTCGAAGAGACCCAGTACTTC. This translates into CASSYLGLEETQYF.

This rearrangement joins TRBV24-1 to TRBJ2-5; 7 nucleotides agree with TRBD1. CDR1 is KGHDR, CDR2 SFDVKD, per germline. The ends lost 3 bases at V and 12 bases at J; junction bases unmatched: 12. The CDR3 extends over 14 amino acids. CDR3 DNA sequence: TGTGCCACCAGTGATGGGCGAACAGGGGACACGGAGTACTTC. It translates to CATSDGRTGDTEYF.

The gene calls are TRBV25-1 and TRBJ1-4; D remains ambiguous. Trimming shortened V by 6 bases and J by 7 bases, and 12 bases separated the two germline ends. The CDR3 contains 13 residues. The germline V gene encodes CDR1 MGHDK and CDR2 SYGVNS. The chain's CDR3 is CASSGVTFEKLFF. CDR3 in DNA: TGTGCCAGCAGCGGGGTGACGTTTGAAAAACTGTTTTTT. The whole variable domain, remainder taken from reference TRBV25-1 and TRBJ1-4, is EADIYQTPRYLVIGTGKKITLECSQTMGHDKMYWYQQDPGMELHLIHYSYGVNSTEKGDLSSESTVSRIRTEHFPLTLESARPSHTSQYLCASSGVTFEKLFFGSGTQLSVL.

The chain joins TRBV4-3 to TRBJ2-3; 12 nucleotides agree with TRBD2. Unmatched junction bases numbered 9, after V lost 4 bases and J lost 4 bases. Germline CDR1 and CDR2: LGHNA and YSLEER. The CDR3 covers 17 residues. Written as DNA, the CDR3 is TGCGCCAGCAGCCCCTCGACTAGCGGGAGTGCTTCAGATACGCAGTATTTT. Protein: CASSPSTSGSASDTQYF.

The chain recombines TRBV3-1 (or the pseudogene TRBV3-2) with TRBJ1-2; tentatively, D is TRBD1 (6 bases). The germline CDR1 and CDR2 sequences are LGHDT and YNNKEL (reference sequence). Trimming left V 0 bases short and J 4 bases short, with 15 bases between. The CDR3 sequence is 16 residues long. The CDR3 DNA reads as TGTGCCAGCAGCCAAGATCGAGGGGGATTTATCTATGGCTACACCTTC. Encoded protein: CASSQDRGGFIYGYTF.

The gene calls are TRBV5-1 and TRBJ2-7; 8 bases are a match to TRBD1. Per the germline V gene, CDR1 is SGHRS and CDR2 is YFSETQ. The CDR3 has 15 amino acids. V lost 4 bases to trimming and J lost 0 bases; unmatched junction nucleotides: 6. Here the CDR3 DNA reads TGCGCCAGCAGCCGTGGGACAGGAGACTCCTACGAGCAGTACTTC. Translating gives CASSRGTGDSYEQYF.

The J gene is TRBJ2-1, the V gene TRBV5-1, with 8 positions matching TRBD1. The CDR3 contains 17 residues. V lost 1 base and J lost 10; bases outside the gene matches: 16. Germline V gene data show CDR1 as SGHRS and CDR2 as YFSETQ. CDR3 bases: TGCGCCAGCAGCTTGTTTATTCCGGACAGGGCCGATACCGAGCAGTTCTTC. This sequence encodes CASSLFIPDRADTEQFF.

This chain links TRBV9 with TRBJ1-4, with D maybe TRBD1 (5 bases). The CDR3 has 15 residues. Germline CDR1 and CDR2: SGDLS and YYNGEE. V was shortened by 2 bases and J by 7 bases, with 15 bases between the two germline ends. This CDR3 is CASSVSYGGAEKLFF. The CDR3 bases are TGTGCCAGCAGCGTGTCCTATGGAGGGGCTGAAAAACTGTTTTTT.

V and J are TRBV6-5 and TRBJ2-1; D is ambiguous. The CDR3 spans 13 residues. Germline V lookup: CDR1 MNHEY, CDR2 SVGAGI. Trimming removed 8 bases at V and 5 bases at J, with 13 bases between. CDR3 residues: CASEGGPDNEQFF. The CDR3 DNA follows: TGTGCCAGCGAAGGCGGACCCGACAATGAGCAGTTCTTC.

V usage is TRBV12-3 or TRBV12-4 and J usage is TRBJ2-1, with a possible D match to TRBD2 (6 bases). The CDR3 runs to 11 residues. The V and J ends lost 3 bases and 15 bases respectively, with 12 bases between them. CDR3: CASSFGGTVFF. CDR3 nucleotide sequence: TGTGCCAGCAGTTTCGGCGGGACGGTGTTCTTC.

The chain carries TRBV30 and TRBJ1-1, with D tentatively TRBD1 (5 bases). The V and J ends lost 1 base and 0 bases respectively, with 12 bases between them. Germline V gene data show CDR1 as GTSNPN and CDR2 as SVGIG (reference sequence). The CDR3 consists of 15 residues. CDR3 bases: TGTGCCTGGAGTGCCCGGGGGGGGGTGAACACTGAAGCTTTCTTT. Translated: CAWSARGGVNTEAFF.